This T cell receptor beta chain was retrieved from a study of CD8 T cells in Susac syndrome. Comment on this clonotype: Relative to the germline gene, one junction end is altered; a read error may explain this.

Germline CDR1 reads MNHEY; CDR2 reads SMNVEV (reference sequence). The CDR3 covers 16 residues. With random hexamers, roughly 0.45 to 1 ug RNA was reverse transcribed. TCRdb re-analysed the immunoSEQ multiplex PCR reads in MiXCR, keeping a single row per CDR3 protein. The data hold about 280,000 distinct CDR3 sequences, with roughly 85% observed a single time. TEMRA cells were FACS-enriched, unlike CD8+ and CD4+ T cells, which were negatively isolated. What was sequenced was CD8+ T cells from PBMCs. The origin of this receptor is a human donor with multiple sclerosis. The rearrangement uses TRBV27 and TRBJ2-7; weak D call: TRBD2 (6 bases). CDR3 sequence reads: CTSSSYPRRELYEQYF. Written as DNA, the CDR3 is TGTACCAGCAGTTCATACCCACGGAGGGAACTTTACGAGCAGTACTTC.